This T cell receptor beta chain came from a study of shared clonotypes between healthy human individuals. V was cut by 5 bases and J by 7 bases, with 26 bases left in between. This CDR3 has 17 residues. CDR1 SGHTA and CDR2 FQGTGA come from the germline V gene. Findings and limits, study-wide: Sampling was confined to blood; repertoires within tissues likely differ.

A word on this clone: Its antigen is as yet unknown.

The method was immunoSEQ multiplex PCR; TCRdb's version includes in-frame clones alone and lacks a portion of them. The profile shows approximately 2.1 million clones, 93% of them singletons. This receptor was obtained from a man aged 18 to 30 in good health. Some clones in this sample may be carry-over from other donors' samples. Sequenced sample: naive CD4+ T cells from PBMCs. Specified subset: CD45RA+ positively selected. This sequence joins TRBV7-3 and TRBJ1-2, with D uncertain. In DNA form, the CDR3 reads TGTGCCAGCAGCCAAATGAACCCGGGCCTCGACGAACGTGGCTACACCTTC. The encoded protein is CASSQMNPGLDERGYTF.